This T cell receptor beta chain was retrieved from a study of blood T cell repertoires in COVID-19. Study-wide background: Samples representing acute and convalescent COVID-19 were sourced from the United States, Italy and Spain. Sources were T cells, B-cell-depleted T cells, or PBMCs; the material itself was cDNA or gDNA.

Original handling: Amplification of reference gene primers provided the estimated nucleated cell counts. Using immunoSEQ multiplex PCR, the repertoire was profiled, and TCRdb retains in-frame clones only, with some absent. V, J and clone size reflect that table, while D and trimming were determined from the DNA. The table includes 200,000 or so clones, 89% detected once. Trimming cost V 4 bases and J 8 bases, with 17 bases left between them. CDR1 is MDHEN and CDR2 is SYDVKM in the germline V gene. The CDR3 sequence is 14 residues long. The sequenced sample was PBMCs or T cells enriched from blood (not recorded which). This sequence was found in a woman aged 40 to 49 with acute COVID-19. This chain uses TRBV28 with TRBJ1-2; the D is unclear. This CDR3 reads CASSSPPAERGYTF. CDR3 bases: TGTGCCAGCAGTTCCCCCCCGGCCGAGAGGGGCTACACCTTC.